This TCR beta chain was observed in a study of tumor and adjacent non-tumor tissue in lung cancer. At the level of the study: The cohort had 12 adenocarcinoma, a couple of squamous cell and 1 small cell patients. About 4.17 million productive TCRbeta reads were obtained per sample on average. General observations from the study: Top 100 clones took a larger repertoire share in normal lung. Shorter survival was associated with higher TCR diversity in tumors.

A remark on this clonotype: No antigen is known for it. Given a much more abundant clone one base away, this may be a read error.

This sample's RNA came from whole unsorted tissue. This non-tumor lung sample came from over 3 cm beyond the tumor edge. A modified ARM-PCR protocol with three rounds of nested PCR amplified TCRbeta. MiXCR was run by TCRdb on the multiplex PCR reads, yielding one entry per CDR3 protein. The top ten hold around 45% of the sample, which has around 40,000 distinct CDR3 sequences, 60% seen once. Per germline, CDR1 SEHNR and CDR2 FQNEAQ (reference sequence). The CDR3 extends over 14 amino acids. Deletions cut 3 bases from V and 11 bases from J, with 17 bases between. The sequence was collected from a man aged 45 to 65 with non-small cell lung cancer. The chain employs TRBV7-9 and TRBJ1-3; D not resolved. Specimen: distant non-tumor lung tissue. The CDR3 reads CASSFLGELGAIYF. CDR3 in DNA: TGTGCCAGCAGCTTCCTGGGCGAGCTGGGCGCCATATATTTT.